The entry that follows covers one TCR beta chain sequence. Its antigen is not identified. The ends lost 5 bases at V and 2 bases at J; junction bases unmatched: 6. This CDR3 is 14 amino acids long. CDR1 is LNHDA and CDR2 is SQIVND in the germline V gene (reference sequence). The data originate from a study of Ad26.COV2.S vaccination and SARS-CoV-2 variants. Study-wide background: Ad26.COV2.S was injected intramuscularly once or twice, 56 days apart. Broader study findings: Participants in the vaccine arm had higher spike-specific TCR breadth; placebo recipients had lower. The study found similar non-spike TCR breadth in vaccine and placebo recipients.

The treatment is: some 20 received Ad26.COV2.S at low or high dose, single or two shots; several received placebo; per-sample allocation not given. Specimens were obtained on day 63 following the first vaccine or placebo injection. Aged 18-55 years, donor was enrolled in Boston around 2020. Only in-frame clones appear in the TCRdb table, and some are missing; sequencing was by immunoSEQ multiplex PCR. Among 450,000 to 550,000 clones listed, roughly nine tenths were seen once. The rearrangement links TRBV19 to TRBJ2-7; 7 bases align to TRBD2. This receptor was identified in a person aged 18 to 59 who received the Ad26.COV2.S COVID-19 vaccine or a placebo. The sequencing used peripheral blood, collected in a trial of Ad26.COV2.S vaccine versus placebo. CDR3 loop: CASSFRLAAYEQYF. CDR3 sequence (DNA): TGTGCCAGTAGTTTTCGACTAGCTGCCTACGAGCAGTACTTC.